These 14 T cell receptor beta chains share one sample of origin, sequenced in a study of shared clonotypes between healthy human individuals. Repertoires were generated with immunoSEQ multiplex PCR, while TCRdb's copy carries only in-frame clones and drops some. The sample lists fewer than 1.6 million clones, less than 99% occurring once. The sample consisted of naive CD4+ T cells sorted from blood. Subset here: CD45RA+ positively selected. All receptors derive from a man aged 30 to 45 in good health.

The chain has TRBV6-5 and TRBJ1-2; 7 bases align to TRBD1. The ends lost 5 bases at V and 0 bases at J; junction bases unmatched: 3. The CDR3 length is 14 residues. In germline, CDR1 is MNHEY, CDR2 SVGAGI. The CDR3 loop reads CASSRDRPNYGYTF. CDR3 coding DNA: TGTGCCAGCAGTCGGGACAGACCTAACTATGGCTACACCTTC.

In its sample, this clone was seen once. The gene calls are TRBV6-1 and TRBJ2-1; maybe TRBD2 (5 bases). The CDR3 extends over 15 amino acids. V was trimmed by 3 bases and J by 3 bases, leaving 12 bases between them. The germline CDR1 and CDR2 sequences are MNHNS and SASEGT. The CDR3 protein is CASSDQPGGYNEQFF. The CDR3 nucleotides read TGTGCCAGCAGTGACCAACCAGGAGGCTACAATGAGCAGTTCTTC.

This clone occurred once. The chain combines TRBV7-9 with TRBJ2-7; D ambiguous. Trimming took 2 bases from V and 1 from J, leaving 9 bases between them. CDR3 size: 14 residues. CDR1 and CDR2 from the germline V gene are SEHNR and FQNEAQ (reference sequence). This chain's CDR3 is CASSLHGRSYEQYF. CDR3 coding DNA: TGTGCCAGCAGCTTACACGGGCGATCCTACGAGCAGTACTTC.

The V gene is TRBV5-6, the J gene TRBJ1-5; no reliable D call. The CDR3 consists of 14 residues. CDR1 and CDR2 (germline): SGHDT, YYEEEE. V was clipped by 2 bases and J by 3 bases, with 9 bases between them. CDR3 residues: CASSLSQINQPQHF. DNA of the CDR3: TGTGCCAGCAGCTTATCCCAGATCAATCAGCCCCAGCATTTT.

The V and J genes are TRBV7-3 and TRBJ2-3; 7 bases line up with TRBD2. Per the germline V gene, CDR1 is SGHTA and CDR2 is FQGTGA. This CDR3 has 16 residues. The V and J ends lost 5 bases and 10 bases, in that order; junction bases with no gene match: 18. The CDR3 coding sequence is TGTGCCAGCAGCCCCACCTGGAGGGAGGGCCGGTTTTCGCAGTATTTT. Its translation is CASSPTWREGRFSQYF.

The chain's CDR3 is CASSSDRVEGYTF. The CDR3 coding sequence is TGCGCCAGCAGCTCAGACAGGGTTGAAGGCTACACCTTC. V and J are TRBV5-1 and TRBJ1-2, with 7 bases lining up with TRBD1. Losses at the gene ends were 3 bases for V and 8 bases for J; bases not matched to a gene: 7. Germline V gene lookup returns CDR1 SGHRS and CDR2 YFSETQ. This CDR3 is built from 13 residues.

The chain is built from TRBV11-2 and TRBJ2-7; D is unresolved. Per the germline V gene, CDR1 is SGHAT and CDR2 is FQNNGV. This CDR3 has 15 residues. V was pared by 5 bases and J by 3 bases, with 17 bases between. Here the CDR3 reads CASSSHFSSLYEQYF. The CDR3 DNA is TGTGCCAGCAGCAGCCACTTCTCATCTCTCTACGAGCAGTACTTC.

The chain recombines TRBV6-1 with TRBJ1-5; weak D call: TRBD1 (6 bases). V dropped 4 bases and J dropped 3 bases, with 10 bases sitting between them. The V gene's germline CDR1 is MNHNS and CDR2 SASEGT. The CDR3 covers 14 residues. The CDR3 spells CASSVQGPNQPQHF. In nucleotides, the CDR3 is TGTGCCAGCAGTGTACAGGGACCCAATCAGCCCCAGCATTTT.

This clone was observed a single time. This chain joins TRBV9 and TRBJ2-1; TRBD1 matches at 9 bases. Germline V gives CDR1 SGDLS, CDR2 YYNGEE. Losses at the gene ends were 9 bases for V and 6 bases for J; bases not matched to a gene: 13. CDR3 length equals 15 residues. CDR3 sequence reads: CATHQGQGSFNEQFF. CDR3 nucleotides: TGTGCCACACACCAGGGACAGGGAAGTTTCAATGAGCAGTTCTTC.

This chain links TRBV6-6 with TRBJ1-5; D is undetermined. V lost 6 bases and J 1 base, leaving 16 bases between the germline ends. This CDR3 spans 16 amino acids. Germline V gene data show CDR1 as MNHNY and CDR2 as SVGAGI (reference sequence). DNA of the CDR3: TGTGCCAGCAGCTACCCCGGTTTAGGGAGCAATCAGCCCCAGCATTTT. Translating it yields CASSYPGLGSNQPQHF.

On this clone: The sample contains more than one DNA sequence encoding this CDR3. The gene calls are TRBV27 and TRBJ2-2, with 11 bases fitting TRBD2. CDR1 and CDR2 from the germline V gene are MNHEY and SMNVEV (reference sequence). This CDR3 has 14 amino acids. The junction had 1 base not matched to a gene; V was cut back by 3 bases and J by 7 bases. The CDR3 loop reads CASSLGLAVGELFF. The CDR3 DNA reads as TGTGCCAGCAGTTTGGGACTAGCGGTCGGGGAGCTGTTTTTT.

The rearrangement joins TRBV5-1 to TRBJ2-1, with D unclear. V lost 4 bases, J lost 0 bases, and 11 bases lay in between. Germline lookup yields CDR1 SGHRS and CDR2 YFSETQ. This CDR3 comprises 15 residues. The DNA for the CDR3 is TGCGCCAGCAGCCTACAGTGGAACTCCTACAATGAGCAGTTCTTC. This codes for CASSLQWNSYNEQFF.

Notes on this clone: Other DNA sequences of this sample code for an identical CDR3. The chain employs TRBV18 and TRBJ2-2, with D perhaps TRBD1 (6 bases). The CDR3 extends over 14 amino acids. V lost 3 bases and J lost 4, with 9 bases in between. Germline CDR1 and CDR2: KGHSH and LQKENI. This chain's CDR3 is CASSPTGVTGELFF. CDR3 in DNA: TGTGCCAGCTCACCGACAGGAGTCACCGGGGAGCTGTTTTTT.

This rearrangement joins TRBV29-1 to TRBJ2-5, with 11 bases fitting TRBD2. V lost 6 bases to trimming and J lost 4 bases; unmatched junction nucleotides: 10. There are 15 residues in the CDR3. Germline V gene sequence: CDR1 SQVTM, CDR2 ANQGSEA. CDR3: CSVSSLAGVGETQYF. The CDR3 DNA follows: TGCAGCGTCTCTTCACTAGCGGGAGTTGGAGAGACCCAGTACTTC.